The present TCR beta chain was sequenced within a study of shared clonotypes between healthy human individuals. Across the study: Researchers drew samples from two women and a few men aged 18 to 49.

A word on this clone: Its specificity is not known.

Nashville, Tennessee was home to all donors, who were Caucasian adults. CD4+ cells underwent separation, giving CD45RA+ naive and CD45RA-negative memory subsets. Only in-frame clones appear in the TCRdb table, and some are missing; sequencing was by immunoSEQ multiplex PCR. This sample has more than 500,000 clones, with 95% to 96% found just once. Study-level findings and limits: Although depth was large, rarefaction showed that sequencing of the sorted subsets was incomplete.

The sequenced sample was naive CD4+ T cells sorted from blood. Subset defined: CD45RA+ positively selected. This receptor was identified in a woman aged 30 to 39 in good health.

CDR3 sequence reads: CASSPEGLAGGSEQFF. The CDR3, as DNA: TGTGCCAGCTCACCGGAAGGGCTAGCGGGAGGTAGTGAGCAGTTCTTC. The chain joins TRBV18 to TRBJ2-1, with 11 bases that match TRBD2. Trimming cost V 3 bases and J 9 bases; bases outside gene matches: 10. Germline-derived CDR1 and CDR2 are KGHSH and LQKENI. The CDR3 spans 16 residues.